This T cell receptor beta chain appears in the sequencing data of a study of CD8 T cells in ankylosing spondylitis. The TCR beta libraries were generated through quantitative 5'-RACE incorporating molecular barcodes. Each CDR3 protein gets one entry after TCRdb re-called the 5' RACE reads with MiXCR. The sample records 800,000 to 900,000 distinct CDR3 sequences, 10% to 15% being singletons. Worth noting for this clonotype: Its antigen is currently unknown.

Broader study findings: A CD8+ phenotype characterized the disease-linked clones, which were relatively rare in peripheral blood. Made up of about eight highly homologous variants, a TCR beta motif appeared characteristic of ankylosing spondylitis blood. Significantly higher representation of disease-linked clones was reported for matched ankylosing spondylitis synovial fluid. Reactive arthritis synovial fluid and blood were previously reported to contain some motif variants.

The TCR sequence derives from a male donor with ankylosing spondylitis. The sequencing input was blood, either unsorted or a sorted T cell fraction (not recorded which).

This chain's CDR3 is CSVPGRGGKLFF. CDR3 nucleotides: TGCAGCGTTCCCGGACGAGGAGGAAAACTGTTTTTT. V usage is TRBV29-1 and J usage is TRBJ1-4; D unclear. Germline CDR1 and CDR2: SQVTM and ANQGSEA. The CDR3 loop spans 12 amino acids. V lost 5 bases and J lost 10, with 14 bases in between.